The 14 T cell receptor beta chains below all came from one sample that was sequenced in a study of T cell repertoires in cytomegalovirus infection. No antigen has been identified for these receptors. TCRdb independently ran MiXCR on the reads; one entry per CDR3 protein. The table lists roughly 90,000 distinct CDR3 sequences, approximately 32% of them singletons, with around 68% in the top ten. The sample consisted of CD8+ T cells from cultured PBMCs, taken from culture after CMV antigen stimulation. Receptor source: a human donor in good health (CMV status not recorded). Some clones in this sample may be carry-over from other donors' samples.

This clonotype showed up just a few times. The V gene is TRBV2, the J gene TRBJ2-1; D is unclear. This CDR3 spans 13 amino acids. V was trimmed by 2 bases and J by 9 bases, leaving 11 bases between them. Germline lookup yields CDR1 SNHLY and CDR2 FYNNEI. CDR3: CASSERTNGEQFF. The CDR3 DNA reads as TGTGCCAGCAGTGAAAGAACTAACGGTGAGCAGTTCTTC.

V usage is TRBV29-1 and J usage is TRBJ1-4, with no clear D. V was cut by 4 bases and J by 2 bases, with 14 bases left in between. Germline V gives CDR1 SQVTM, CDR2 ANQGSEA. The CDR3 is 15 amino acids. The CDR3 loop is CSVVPLAGTNEKLFF. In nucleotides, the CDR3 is TGCAGCGTTGTCCCCTTGGCGGGTACTAATGAAAAACTGTTTTTT.

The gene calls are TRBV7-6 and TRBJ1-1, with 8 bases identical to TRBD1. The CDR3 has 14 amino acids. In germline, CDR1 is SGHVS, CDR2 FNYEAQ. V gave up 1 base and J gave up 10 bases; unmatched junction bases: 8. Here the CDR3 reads CASSLEADRGIAFF. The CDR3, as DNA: TGTGCCAGCAGCTTAGAGGCTGACAGGGGTATAGCTTTCTTT. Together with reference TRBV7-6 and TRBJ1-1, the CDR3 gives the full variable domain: GAGVSQSPRYKVTKRGQDVALRCDPISGHVSLYWYRQALGQGPEFLTYFNYEAQQDKSGLPNDRFSAERPEGSISTLTIQRTEQRDSAMYRCASSLEADRGIAFFGQGTRLTVV.

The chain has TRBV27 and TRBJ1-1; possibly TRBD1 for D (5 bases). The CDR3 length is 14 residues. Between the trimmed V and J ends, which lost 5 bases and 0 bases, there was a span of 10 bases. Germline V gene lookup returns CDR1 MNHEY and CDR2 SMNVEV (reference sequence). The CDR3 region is CASSPPGLNTEAFF. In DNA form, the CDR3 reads TGTGCCAGCAGTCCACCAGGGCTGAACACTGAAGCTTTCTTT.

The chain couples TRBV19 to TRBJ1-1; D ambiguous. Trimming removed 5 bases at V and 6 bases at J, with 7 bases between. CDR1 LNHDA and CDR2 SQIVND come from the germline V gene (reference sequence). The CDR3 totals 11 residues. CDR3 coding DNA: TGTGCCAGTAGTTTTTCCGCTGAAGCTTTCTTT. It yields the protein CASSFSAEAFF. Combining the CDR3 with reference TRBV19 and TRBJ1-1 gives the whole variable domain DGGITQSPKYLFRKEGQNVTLSCEQNLNHDAMYWYRQDPGQGLRLIYYSQIVNDFQKGDIAEGYSVSREKKESFPLTVTSAQKNPTAFYLCASSFSAEAFFGQGTRLTVV.

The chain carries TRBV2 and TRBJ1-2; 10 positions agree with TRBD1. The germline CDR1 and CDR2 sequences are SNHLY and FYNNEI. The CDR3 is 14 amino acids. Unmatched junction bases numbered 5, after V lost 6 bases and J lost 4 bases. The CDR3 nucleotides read TGTGCCAGCAGGGACAGGGGGACTGGCTATGGCTACACCTTC. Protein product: CASRDRGTGYGYTF.

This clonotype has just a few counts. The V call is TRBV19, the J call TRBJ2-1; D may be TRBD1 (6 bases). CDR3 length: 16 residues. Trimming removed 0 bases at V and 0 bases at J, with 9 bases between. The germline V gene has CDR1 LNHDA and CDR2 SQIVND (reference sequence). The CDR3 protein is CASSIESGASYNEQFF. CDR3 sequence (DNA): TGTGCCAGTAGTATAGAGTCAGGGGCCTCCTACAATGAGCAGTTCTTC.

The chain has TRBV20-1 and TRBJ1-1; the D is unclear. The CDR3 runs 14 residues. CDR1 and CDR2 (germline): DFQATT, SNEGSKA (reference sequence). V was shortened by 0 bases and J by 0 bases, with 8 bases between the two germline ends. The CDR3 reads CSARDPGLNTEAFF. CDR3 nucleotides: TGCAGTGCTAGAGATCCAGGATTGAACACTGAAGCTTTCTTT.

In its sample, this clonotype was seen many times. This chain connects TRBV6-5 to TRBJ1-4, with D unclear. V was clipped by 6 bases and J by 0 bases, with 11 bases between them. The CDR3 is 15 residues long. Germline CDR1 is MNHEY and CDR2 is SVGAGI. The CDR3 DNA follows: TGTGCCAGCAGCTTCCTACAGTCAACTAATGAAAAACTGTTTTTT. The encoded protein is CASSFLQSTNEKLFF.

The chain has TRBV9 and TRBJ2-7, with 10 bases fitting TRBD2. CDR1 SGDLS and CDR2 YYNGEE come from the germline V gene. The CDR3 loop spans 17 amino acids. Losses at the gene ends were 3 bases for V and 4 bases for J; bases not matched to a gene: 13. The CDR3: CASSASSSGGFSYEQYF. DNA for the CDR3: TGTGCCAGCAGCGCCTCCTCTAGCGGGGGTTTTTCGTACGAGCAGTACTTC.

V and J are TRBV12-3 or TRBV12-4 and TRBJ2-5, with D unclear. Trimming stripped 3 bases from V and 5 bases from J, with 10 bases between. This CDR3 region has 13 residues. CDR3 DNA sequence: TGTGCCAGCAGTTTCTCCGGATGGGAGACCCAGTACTTC. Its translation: CASSFSGWETQYF.

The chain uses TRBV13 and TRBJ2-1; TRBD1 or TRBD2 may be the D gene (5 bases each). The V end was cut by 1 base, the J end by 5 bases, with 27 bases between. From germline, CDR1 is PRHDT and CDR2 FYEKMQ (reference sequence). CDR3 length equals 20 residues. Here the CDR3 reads CASSLEFVLVGDATHNEQFF. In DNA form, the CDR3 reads TGTGCCAGCAGCTTAGAATTCGTGTTAGTGGGGGACGCTACCCACAATGAGCAGTTCTTC. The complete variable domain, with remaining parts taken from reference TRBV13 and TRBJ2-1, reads AAGVIQSPRHLIKEKRETATLKCYPIPRHDTVYWYQQGPGQDPQFLISFYEKMQSDKGSIPDRFSAQQFSDYHSELNMSSLELGDSALYFCASSLEFVLVGDATHNEQFFGPGTRLTVL.

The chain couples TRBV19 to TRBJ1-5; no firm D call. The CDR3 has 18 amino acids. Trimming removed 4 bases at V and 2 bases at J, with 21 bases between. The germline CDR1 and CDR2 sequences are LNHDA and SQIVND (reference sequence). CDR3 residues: CASSSPTTRGGRNQPQHF. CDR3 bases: TGTGCCAGTAGTAGCCCGACGACTAGAGGAGGACGCAATCAGCCCCAGCATTTT.

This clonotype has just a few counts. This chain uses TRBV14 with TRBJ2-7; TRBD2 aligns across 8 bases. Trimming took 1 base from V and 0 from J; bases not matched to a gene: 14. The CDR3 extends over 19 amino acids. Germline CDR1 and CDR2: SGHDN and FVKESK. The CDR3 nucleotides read TGTGCCAGCAGCCAAGCTTACGAGATTAGCGGGGTGTACTCCTACGAGCAGTACTTC. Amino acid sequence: CASSQAYEISGVYSYEQYF.